This T cell receptor beta chain was retrieved from a study of OX40 agonist ivuxolimab in advanced cancers. Turning to the study itself: Partial responses were observed in three patients, of whom one had hepatocellular carcinoma and two had cutaneous melanoma.

CDR3 length equals 13 residues. The V and J ends lost 5 bases and 3 bases, in that order; junction bases with no gene match: 4. Germline-derived CDR1 and CDR2 are SGHVS and FNYEAQ. This table comes from immunoSEQ multiplex PCR, and its TCRdb copy is limited to in-frame clones, with some not included. The sample holds fewer than 20,000 clones, around 79% seen once. This clonotype was obtained from an adult with an advanced solid tumor such as melanoma, head and neck, liver or kidney cancer. The starting material was CD4+ or CD8+ T cells sorted from blood, obtained in a trial of the OX40 agonist ivuxolimab. The V gene is TRBV7-6, the J gene TRBJ2-7, with TRBD1 matching 7 bases. Here the CDR3 DNA reads TGTGCCAGCAGCCTCGGGACAGTCTACGAGCAGTACTTC. It translates to CASSLGTVYEQYF.